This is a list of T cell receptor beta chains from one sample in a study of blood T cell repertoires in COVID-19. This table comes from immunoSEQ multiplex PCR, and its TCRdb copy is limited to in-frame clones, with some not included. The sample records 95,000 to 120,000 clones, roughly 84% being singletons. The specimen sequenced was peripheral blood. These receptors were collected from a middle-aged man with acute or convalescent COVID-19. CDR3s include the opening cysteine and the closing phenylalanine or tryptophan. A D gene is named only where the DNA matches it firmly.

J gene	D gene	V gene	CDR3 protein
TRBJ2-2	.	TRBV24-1	CATSDGQGGGTGELFF
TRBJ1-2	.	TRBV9	CASSVDLGPYGYTF
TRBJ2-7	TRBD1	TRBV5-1	CASKDRGLYEQYF
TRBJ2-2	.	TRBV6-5	CASTRQLTNTGELFF
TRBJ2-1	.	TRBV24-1	CATSDLEAGNEQFF
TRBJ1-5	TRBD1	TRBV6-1	CASSEPPGTGYQPQHF
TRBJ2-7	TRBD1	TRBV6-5	CASNRDRLDEQYF
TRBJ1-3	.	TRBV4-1	CASSQDYGGPGNTIYF
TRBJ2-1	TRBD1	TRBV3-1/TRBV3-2	CASSRQGGAANEQFF
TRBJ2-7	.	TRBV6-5	CASRSQGGEQYF
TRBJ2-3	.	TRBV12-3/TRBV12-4	CASSLGAGDTQYF
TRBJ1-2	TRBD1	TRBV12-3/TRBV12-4	CASSSTTGRGYTF
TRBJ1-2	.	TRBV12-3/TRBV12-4	CASSFSSDYGYTF
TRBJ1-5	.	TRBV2	CASSEAGDQPQHF
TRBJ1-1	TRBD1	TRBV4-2	CASSQVGAGGRNTEAFF
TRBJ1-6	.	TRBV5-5	CASSWMDSQTSPLHF
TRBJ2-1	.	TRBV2	CASSDRGVNEQFF
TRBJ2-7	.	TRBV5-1	CASSSGFSYEQYF
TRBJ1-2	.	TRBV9	CASSADSLYGYTF
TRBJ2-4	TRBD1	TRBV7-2	CASSLKGGGGNIQYF
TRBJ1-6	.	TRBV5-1	CASSSDSPYNSPLHF
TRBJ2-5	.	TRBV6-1	CASSELPLAMGQETQYF
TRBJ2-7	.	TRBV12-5	CASGRIAGTDSSYEQYF
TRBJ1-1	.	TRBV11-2	CASSLRLGRPTEAFF
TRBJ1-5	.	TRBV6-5	CASSKGGNQPQHF
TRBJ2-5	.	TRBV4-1	CASSQWEKETQYF
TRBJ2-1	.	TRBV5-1	CASRRDTRQGNEQFF
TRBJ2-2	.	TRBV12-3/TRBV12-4	CASSTIDTGELFF
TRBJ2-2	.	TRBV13	CASSPNRQGLGHRGLFF
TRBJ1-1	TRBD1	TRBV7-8	CASSSTTGDPEAFF
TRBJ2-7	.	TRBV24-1	CATSDSRDTSYEQYF
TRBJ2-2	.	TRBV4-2	CASSQDLRVGYTGELFF
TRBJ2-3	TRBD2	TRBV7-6	CASSSRLAGGPGDTQYF
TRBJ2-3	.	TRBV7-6	CASSLILQKFGQPVTDTQYF
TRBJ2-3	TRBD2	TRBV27	CASSRPGTASGDTQYF
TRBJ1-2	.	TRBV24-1	CATSDGGVPYNYGYTF
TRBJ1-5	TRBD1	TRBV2	CASRSDRAYSNQPQHF
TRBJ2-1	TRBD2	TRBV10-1	CASSLTRTSLNEQFF
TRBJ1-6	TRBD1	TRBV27	CASSTRQGASSSPLHF
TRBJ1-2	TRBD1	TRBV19	CASNLQGVNYGYTF
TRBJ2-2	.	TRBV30	CAWGSGNTGELFF
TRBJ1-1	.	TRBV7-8	CASSLGRLNTEAFF
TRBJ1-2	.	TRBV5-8	CASPRTSYGYTF
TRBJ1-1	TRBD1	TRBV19	CASSIKGANTEAFF
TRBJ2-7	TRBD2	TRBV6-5	CASSYFSSGGYEQYF
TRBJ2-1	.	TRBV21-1	CASSKPLFF
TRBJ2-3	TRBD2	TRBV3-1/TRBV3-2	CASSQDRASGPPGTDTQYF
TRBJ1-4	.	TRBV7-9	CASSLSRVGIATNEKLFF
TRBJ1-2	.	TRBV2	CASSDRGSGRDGYTF
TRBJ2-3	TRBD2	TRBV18	CASSSRLAGGTDTQYF
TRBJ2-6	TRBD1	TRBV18	CASSLTTGGGLGSGANVLTF
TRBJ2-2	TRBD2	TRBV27	CASSLSAQLAGNTGELFF
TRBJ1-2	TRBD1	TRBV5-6	CASSFKDRSGGYTF
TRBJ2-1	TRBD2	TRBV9	CASSPTTAGAYNEQFF
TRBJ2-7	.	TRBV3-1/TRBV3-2	CASSQPAGLTSYEQYF